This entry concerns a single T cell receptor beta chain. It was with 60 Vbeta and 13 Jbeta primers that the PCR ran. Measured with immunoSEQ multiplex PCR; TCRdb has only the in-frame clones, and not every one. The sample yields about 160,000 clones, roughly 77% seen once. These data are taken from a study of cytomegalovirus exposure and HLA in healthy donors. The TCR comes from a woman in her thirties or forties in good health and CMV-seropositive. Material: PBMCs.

The CDR3 loop reads CASRGSVNYGYTF. CDR3 DNA: TGTGCCAGCAGGGGCAGTGTCAACTATGGCTACACCTTC. This sequence joins TRBV6-5 and TRBJ1-2; D not certain. This CDR3 spans 13 amino acids. Deletions cut 6 bases from V and 2 bases from J, with 10 bases between. Germline CDR1 is MNHEY and CDR2 is SVGAGI.